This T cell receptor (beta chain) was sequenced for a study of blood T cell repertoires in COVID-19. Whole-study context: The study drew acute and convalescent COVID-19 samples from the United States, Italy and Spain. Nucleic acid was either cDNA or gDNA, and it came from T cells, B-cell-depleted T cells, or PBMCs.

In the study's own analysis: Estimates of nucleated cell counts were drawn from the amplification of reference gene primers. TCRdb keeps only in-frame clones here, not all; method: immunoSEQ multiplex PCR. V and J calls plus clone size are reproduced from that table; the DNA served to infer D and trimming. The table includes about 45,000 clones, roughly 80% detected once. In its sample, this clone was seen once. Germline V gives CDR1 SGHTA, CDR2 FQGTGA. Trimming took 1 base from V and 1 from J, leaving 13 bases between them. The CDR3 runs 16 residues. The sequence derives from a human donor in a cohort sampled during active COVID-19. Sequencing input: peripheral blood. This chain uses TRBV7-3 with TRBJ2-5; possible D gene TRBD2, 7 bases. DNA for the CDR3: TGTGCCAGCAGCTTAAACGGGGGGCCGGTCCAAGAGACCCAGTACTTC. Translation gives CASSLNGGPVQETQYF.